This T cell receptor beta chain was recovered during a study of beta chain features in type 1 diabetes. Findings and limits, study-wide: In comparison with healthy donors, patients had naive, central memory and Treg TCRB repertoires that appeared more similar. The study notes PCR might favor shorter templates equally in patients and controls. Researchers cautioned that cDNA sequencing could over-represent cells with high TCR expression. Moderate yet significant TCRB CDR3 shortening was seen in Type 1 diabetes patients in all four CD4+ subsets.

With 2 bases removed from V and 4 bases from J, the gap between germline ends came to 6 bases. The CDR3 has 13 amino acids. Germline CDR1 is SGDLS and CDR2 is YYNGEE. TCRB transcripts that were expressed got sequenced, as all of the isolated RNA had been reverse transcribed. Measured with immunoSEQ multiplex PCR; TCRdb has only the in-frame clones, and not every one. Altogether hundreds of thousands of clones are present, approximately 15% being singletons, with the ten largest covering 0.03% to 0.04%. As to this clone: What it recognizes is unknown.

The receptor comes from a man under 40 in good health. The chain has TRBV9 and TRBJ1-4; D unresolved. The sequenced sample consisted of naive CD4+ T cells from blood. The CDR3: CASSVTVNEKLFF. The CDR3 bases are TGTGCCAGCAGCGTGACGGTTAATGAAAAACTGTTTTTT.